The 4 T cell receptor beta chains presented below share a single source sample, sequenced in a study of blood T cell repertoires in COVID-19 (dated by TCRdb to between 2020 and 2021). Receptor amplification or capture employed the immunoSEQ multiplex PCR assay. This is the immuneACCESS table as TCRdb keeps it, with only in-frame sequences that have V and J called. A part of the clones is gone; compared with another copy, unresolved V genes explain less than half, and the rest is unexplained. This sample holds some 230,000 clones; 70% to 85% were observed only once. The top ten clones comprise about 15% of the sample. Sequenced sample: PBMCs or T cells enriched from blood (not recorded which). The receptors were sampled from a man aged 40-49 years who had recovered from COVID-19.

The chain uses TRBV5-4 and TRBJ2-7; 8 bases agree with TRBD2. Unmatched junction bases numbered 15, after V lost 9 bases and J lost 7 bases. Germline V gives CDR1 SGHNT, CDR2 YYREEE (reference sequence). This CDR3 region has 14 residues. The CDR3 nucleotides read TGTGCCACCAGGGAGTTAGCGGGGACCCAAGAGCAGTACTTC. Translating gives CATRELAGTQEQYF.

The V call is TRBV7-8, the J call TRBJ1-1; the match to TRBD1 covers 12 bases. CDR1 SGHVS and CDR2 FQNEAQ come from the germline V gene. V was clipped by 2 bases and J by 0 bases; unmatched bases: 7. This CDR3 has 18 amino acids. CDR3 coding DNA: TGTGCCAGCAGCTTATGGGGACAGGGGGCCTCGATGAACACTGAAGCTTTCTTT. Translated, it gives CASSLWGQGASMNTEAFF.

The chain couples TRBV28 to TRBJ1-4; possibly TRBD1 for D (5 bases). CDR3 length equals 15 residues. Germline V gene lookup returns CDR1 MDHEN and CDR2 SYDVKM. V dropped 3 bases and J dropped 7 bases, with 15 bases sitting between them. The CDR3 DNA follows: TGTGCCAGCAGTTTGGTTGCAGGGCGTGGTGAAAAACTGTTTTTT. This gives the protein CASSLVAGRGEKLFF.

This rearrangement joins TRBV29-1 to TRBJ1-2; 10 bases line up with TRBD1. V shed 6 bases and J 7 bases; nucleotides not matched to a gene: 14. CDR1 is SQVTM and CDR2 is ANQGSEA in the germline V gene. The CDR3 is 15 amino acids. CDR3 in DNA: TGCAGCGTCGAATTTTCGACAGGGGGCGCATCTGGCTACACCTTC. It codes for CSVEFSTGGASGYTF.